The T cell receptor (beta chain) under discussion was sequenced for a study of blood T cells in healthy people across ages. Researchers collected around 10 milliliters of peripheral blood from every single donor. Unmatched junction bases numbered 8, after V lost 5 bases and J lost 7 bases. The CDR3 runs 14 residues. The germline gives CDR1 SGHTA, CDR2 FQGNSA. Through a sample-barcoded 5' primer and a J-beta primer mix, a second PCR was run for roughly 7 to 12 cycles. Each CDR3 protein is one row after TCRdb ran MiXCR on the 5' RACE reads. The table records 650,000 to 1,000,000 distinct CDR3 sequences, around 50% of them present only once.

Material for sequencing was blood. The chain employs TRBV7-2 and TRBJ2-7, with 10 bases fitting TRBD1. This clonotype was sampled from a man older than 75 in good health. This CDR3 reads CASSPRQGAMEQYF. For the CDR3, the DNA is TGTGCCAGCAGCCCGAGACAGGGGGCTATGGAGCAGTACTTC.